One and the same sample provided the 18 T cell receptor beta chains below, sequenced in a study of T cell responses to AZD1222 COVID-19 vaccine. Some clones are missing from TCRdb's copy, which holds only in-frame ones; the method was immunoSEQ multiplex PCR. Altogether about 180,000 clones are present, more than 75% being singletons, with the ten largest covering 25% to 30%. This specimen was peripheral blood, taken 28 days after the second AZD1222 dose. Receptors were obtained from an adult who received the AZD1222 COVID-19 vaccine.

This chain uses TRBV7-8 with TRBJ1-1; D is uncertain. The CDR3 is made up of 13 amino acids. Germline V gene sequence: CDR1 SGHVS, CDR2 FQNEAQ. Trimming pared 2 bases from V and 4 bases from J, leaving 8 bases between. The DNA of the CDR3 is TGTGCCAGCAGCTTATCGGGCCGCACTGAAGCTTTCTTT. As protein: CASSLSGRTEAFF.

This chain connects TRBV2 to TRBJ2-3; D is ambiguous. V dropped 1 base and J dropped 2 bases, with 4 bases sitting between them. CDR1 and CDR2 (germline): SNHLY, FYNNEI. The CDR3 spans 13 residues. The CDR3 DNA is TGTGCCAGCAGTGAAGGCCTCACAGATACGCAGTATTTT. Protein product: CASSEGLTDTQYF.

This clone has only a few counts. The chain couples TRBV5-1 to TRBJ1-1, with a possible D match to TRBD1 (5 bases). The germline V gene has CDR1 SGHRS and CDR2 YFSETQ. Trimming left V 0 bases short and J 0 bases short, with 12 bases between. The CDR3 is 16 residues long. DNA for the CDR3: TGCGCCAGCAGCTTGGTTAGGGGATCTTTGAACACTGAAGCTTTCTTT. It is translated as CASSLVRGSLNTEAFF.

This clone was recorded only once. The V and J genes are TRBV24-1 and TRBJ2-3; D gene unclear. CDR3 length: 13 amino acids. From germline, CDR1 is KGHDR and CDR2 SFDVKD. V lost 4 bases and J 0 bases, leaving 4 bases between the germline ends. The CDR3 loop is CATSDKSTDTQYF. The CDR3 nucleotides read TGTGCCACCAGTGACAAAAGCACAGATACGCAGTATTTT.

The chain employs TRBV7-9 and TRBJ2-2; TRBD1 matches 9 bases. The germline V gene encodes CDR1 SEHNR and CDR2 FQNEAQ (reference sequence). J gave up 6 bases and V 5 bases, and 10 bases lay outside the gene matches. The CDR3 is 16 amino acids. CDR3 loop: CASSARDRAIPGELFF. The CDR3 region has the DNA TGTGCCAGCAGCGCCCGGGACAGGGCCATCCCCGGGGAGCTGTTTTTT.

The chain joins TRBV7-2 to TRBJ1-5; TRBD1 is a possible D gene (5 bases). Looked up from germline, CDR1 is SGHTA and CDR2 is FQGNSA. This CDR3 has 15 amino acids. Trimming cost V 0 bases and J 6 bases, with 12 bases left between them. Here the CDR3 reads CASSLAVGGSQPQHF. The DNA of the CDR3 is TGTGCCAGCAGCTTAGCGGTGGGGGGAAGTCAGCCCCAGCATTTT.

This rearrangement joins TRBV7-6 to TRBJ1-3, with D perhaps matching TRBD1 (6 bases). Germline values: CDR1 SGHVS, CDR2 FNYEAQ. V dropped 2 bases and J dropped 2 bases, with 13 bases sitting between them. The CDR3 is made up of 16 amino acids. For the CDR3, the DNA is TGTGCCAGCAGCTTAAGGGCGGGGGCGCCTGGAAACACCATATATTTT. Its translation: CASSLRAGAPGNTIYF.

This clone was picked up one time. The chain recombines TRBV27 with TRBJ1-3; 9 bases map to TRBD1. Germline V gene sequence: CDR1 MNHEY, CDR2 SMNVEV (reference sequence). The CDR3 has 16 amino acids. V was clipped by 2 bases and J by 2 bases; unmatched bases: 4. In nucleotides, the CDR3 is TGTGCCAGCAGTTTAGTGGGACAGGGCCCTGGAAACACCATATATTTT. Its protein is CASSLVGQGPGNTIYF.

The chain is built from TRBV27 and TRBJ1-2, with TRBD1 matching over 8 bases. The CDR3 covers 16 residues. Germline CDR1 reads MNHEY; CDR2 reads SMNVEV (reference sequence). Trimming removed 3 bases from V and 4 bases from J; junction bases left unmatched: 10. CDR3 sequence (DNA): TGTGCCAGCAGTTTGGCTGGGCAGGGGGCTGGCTATGGCTACACCTTC. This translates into CASSLAGQGAGYGYTF.

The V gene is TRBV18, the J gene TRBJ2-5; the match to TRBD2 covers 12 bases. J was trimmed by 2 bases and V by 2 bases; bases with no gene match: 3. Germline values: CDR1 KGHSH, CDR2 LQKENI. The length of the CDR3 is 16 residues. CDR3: CASSPNLAGGQETQYF. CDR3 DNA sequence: TGTGCCAGCTCACCAAATCTAGCGGGAGGGCAAGAGACCCAGTACTTC.

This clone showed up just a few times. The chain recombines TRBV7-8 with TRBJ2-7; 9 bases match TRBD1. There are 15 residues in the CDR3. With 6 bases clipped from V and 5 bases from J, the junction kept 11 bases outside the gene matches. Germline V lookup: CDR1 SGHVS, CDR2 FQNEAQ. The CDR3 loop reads CASSHRRDRVHEQYF. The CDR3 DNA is TGTGCCAGCAGTCATCGGCGGGACAGGGTCCACGAGCAGTACTTC.

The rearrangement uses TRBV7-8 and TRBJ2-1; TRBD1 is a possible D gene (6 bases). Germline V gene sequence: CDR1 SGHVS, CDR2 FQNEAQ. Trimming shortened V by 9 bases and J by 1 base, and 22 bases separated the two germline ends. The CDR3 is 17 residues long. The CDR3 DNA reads TGTGCCAGTATATTAGGGGGTCCAGGCTCATCCTACAATGAGCAGTTCTTC. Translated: CASILGGPGSSYNEQFF.

CDR3 DNA: TGTGCCAGCAGCGTAATAGCGGGAGTGCGGGAGCAGTACTTC. Protein: CASSVIAGVREQYF. The chain uses TRBV7-3 and TRBJ2-7, with 9 bases identical to TRBD2. The ends lost 5 bases at V and 7 bases at J; junction bases unmatched: 9. Germline V gene sequence: CDR1 SGHTA, CDR2 FQGTGA. This CDR3 spans 14 amino acids. Filled out from reference TRBV7-3 and TRBJ2-7, the complete variable domain reads GAGVSQTPSNKVTEKGKYVELRCDPISGHTALYWYRQSLGQGPEFLIYFQGTGAADDSGLPNDRFFAVRPEGSVSTLKIQRTERGDSAVYLCASSVIAGVREQYFGPGTRLTVT.

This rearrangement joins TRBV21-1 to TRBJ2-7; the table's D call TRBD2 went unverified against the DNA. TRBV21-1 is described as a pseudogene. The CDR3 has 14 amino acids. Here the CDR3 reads CASSKARKDYEQYF. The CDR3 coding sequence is TGTGCCAGCAGCAAAGCGCGGAAAGACTACGAGCAGTACTTC.

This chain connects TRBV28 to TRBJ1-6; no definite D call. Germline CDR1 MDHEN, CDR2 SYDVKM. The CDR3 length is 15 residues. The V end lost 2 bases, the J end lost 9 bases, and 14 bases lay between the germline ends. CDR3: CASSLMGEPLSPLHF. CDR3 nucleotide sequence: TGTGCCAGCAGTTTAATGGGAGAACCGCTTTCACCCCTCCACTTT. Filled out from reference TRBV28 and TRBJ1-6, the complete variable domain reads DVKVTQSSRYLVKRTGEKVFLECVQDMDHENMFWYRQDPGLGLRLIYFSYDVKMKEKGDIPEGYSVSREKKERFSLILESASTNQTSMYLCASSLMGEPLSPLHFGNGTRLTVT.

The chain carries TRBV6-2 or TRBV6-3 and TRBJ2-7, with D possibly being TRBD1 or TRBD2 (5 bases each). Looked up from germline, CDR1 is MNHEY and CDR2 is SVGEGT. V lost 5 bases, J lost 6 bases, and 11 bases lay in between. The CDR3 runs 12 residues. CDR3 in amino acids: CASSLTGREQYF. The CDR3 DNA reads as TGTGCCAGCAGTCTAACGGGGCGCGAGCAGTACTTC.

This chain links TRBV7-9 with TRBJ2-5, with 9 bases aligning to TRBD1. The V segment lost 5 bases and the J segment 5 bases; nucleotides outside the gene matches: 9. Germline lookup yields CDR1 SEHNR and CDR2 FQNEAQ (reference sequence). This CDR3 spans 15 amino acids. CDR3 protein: CASSPRDRVGETQYF. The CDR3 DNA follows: TGTGCCAGCAGCCCCCGGGACAGGGTCGGGGAGACCCAGTACTTC.

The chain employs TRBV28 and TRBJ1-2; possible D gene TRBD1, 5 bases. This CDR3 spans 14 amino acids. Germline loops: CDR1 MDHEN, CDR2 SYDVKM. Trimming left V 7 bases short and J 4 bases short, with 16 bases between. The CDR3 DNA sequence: TGTGCCAGCAAAACCCCCGGGACTGTCTATGGCTACACCTTC. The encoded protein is CASKTPGTVYGYTF.